Presented here are 10 T cell receptor beta chains from one specimen sequenced in a study of blood T cell repertoires in COVID-19. The data were produced by immunoSEQ multiplex PCR, yet TCRdb's version contains in-frame clones alone and is incomplete. Of around 20,000 clones in the sample, 93% are singletons; the top ten hold approximately 4%. Sequencing was performed on peripheral blood. The receptors here all came from a woman aged 45-65 years with active COVID-19.

Points on this clone: The same CDR3 can be traced to other DNA sequences in this sample. The rearrangement links TRBV6-4 to TRBJ2-1, with 8 bases fitting TRBD1. There are 14 residues in the CDR3. The germline V gene has CDR1 MRHNA and CDR2 SNTAGT. V dropped 4 bases and J dropped 8; count of bases not matched to a gene: 7. CDR3 region: CASSVSGGSDEQFF. The CDR3 region has the DNA TGTGCCAGCAGTGTTTCAGGGGGCTCGGATGAGCAGTTCTTC.

The chain is built from TRBV27 and TRBJ1-6; 7 bases are a match to TRBD1. From germline, CDR1 is MNHEY and CDR2 SMNVEV (reference sequence). Trimming removed 4 bases from V and 14 bases from J; junction bases left unmatched: 2. The CDR3 totals 11 residues. CDR3 bases: TGTGCCAGCAGTTCGGGACAGACCCTCCACTTT. It translates to CASSSGQTLHF.

V is TRBV19 and J is TRBJ2-7; D is unresolved. CDR1 LNHDA and CDR2 SQIVND come from the germline V gene (reference sequence). The CDR3 covers 13 residues. Trimming pared 2 bases from V and 0 bases from J, leaving 5 bases between. CDR3 residues: CASSITDSYEQYF. The CDR3 nucleotides read TGTGCCAGTAGTATAACAGACTCCTACGAGCAGTACTTC.

The chain links TRBV28 to TRBJ1-5; D uncertain. Trimming removed 1 base at V and 7 bases at J, with 11 bases between. The CDR3 loop spans 14 amino acids. Germline-derived CDR1 and CDR2 are MDHEN and SYDVKM. For the CDR3, the DNA is TGTGCCAGCAGTTTATTGGGAGTTCGCCAGCCCCAGCATTTT. It specifies CASSLLGVRQPQHF.

The CDR3: CSVARVLDEQYF. DNA for the CDR3: TGCAGCGTTGCCCGGGTGTTGGACGAGCAGTACTTC. The chain combines TRBV29-1 with TRBJ2-7; D unclear. The germline V and J ends were trimmed by 4 bases and 5 bases, with 12 bases remaining between them. The CDR3 runs to 12 residues. Germline V gives CDR1 SQVTM, CDR2 ANQGSEA.

The rearrangement uses TRBV28 and TRBJ2-2; a possible D gene is TRBD1 (6 bases). V was pared by 5 bases and J by 2 bases, with 12 bases between. The germline CDR1 and CDR2 sequences are MDHEN and SYDVKM. CDR3 length: 15 amino acids. DNA of the CDR3: TGTGCCAGCAGTCAGACCAGGGGAAACACCGGGGAGCTGTTTTTT. This sequence encodes CASSQTRGNTGELFF.

The chain couples TRBV28 to TRBJ1-6; the D gene is possibly TRBD1 (5 bases). The germline V gene has CDR1 MDHEN and CDR2 SYDVKM. Trimming removed 6 bases at V and 6 bases at J, with 12 bases between. The CDR3 length is 14 residues. DNA for the CDR3: TGTGCCAGCAGAATACCGGGACTTAATTCACCCCTCCACTTT. This codes for CASRIPGLNSPLHF.

The chain uses TRBV5-6 and TRBJ2-3, with TRBD1 matching 8 bases. J was trimmed by 1 base and V by 2 bases; bases with no gene match: 6. The CDR3 covers 16 residues. Germline values: CDR1 SGHDT, CDR2 YYEEEE. CDR3 DNA: TGTGCCAGCAGCTTCCCCCCGGGACAGGGCACAGATACGCAGTATTTT. Translation gives CASSFPPGQGTDTQYF.

V gene TRBV7-8 combines with J gene TRBJ1-6, with TRBD1 identical over 10 bases. This CDR3 spans 17 amino acids. V lost 0 bases and J lost 7; bases outside the gene matches: 6. Germline V gives CDR1 SGHVS, CDR2 FQNEAQ. Here the CDR3 DNA reads TGTGCCAGCAGCTTAGCGCTGGGGGGACAGGGGAATTCACCCCTCCACTTT. Its translation is CASSLALGGQGNSPLHF.

The chain joins TRBV21-1 to TRBJ1-1; TRBD1 was called by the table and not checked on the DNA. TRBV21-1 is designated a pseudogene. This CDR3 contains 16 residues. The CDR3 reads CASSKAGTGLNTEAFF. In nucleotides, the CDR3 is TGTGCCAGCAGCAAAGCCGGGACAGGGTTGAACACTGAAGCTTTCTTT.